The present T cell receptor (beta chain) was sequenced within a study of beta chain features in type 1 diabetes. Study-level results: TCRB CDR3s from Type 1 diabetes patients were moderately but significantly shorter in all four CD4+ subsets. Resolution of whether HLA type affects TCRB rearrangement was not achieved here.

TCRB transcripts that were expressed got sequenced, as all of the isolated RNA had been reverse transcribed. Some clones are missing from TCRdb's copy, which holds only in-frame ones; the method was immunoSEQ multiplex PCR. In the table there are around 260,000 clones, 24% of which are singletons. Notes on this clone: Its target is unknown.

CDR1 is GTSNPN, CDR2 SVGIG, per germline (reference sequence). This CDR3 contains 14 residues. V lost 0 bases and J lost 9; bases outside the gene matches: 4. Cells sorted by CD45RO/CCR7/CD25/CD127/CD95/CD27 comprised CD4+ naive, central memory, regulatory and stem cell-like memory cells. The chain employs TRBV30 and TRBJ2-1; 11 nucleotides agree with TRBD1. Sequences were obtained from naive CD4+ T cells from blood. The sequence was collected from a woman aged 30 to 39 with type 1 diabetes. CDR3 in amino acids: CAWSVRTGGGEQFF. Written as DNA, the CDR3 is TGTGCCTGGAGTGTGAGGACAGGGGGCGGTGAGCAGTTCTTC. The complete variable domain, with remaining parts taken from reference TRBV30 and TRBJ2-1, reads SQTIHQWPATLVQPVGSPLSLECTVEGTSNPNLYWYRQAAGRGLQLLFYSVGIGQISSEVPQNLSASRPQDRQFILSSKKLLLSDSGFYLCAWSVRTGGGEQFFGPGTRLTVL.